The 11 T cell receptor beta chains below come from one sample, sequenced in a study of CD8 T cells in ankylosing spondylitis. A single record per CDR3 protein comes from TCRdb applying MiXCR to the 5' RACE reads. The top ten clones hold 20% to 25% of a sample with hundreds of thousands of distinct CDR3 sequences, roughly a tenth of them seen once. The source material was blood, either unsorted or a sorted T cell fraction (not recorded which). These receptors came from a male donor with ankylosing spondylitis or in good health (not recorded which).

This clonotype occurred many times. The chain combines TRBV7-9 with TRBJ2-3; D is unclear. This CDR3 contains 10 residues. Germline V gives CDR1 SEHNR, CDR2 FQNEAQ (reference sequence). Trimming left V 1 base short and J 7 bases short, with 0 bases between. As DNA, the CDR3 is TGTGCCAGCAGCTTAGATACGCAGTATTTT. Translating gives CASSLDTQYF. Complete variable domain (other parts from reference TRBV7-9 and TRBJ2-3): DTGVSQNPRHKITKRGQNVTFRCDPISEHNRLYWYRQTLGQGPEFLTYFQNEAQLEKSRLLSDRFSAERPKGSFSTLEIQRTEQGDSAMYLCASSLDTQYFGPGTRLTVL.

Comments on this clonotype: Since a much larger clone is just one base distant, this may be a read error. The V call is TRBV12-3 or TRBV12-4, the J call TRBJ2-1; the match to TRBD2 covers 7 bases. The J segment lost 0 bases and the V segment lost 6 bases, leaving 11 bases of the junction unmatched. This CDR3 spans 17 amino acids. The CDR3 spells CASSGLVDKFSYNEQFF. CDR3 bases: TGTGCCAGCAGCGGACTAGTGGACAAATTCTCCTACAATGAGCAGTTCTTC.

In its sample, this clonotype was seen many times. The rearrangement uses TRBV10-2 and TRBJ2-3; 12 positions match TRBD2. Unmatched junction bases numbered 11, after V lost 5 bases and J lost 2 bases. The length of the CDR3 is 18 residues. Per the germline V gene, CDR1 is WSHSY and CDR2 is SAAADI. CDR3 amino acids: CASSHGTTSGGYTDTQYF. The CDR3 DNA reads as TGCGCCAGCAGTCACGGGACCACTAGCGGGGGGTACACAGATACGCAGTATTTT.

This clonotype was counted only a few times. CDR3 sequence (DNA): TGTGCCAGCAGCCCTTACAGAAGCCGCTCCTACGAGCAGTACTTC. Protein: CASSPYRSRSYEQYF. The chain has TRBV28 and TRBJ2-7; D gene ambiguous. From germline, CDR1 is MDHEN and CDR2 SYDVKM. Trimming removed 6 bases at V and 0 bases at J, with 15 bases between. The CDR3 totals 15 residues.

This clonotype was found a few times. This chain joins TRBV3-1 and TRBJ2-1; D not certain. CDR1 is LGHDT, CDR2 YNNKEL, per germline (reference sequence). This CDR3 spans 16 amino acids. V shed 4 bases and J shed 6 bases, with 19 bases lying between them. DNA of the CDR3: TGTGCCAGCAGCCTTTTTAAGACACGGACGGGCAATGAGCAGTTCTTC. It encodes CASSLFKTRTGNEQFF.

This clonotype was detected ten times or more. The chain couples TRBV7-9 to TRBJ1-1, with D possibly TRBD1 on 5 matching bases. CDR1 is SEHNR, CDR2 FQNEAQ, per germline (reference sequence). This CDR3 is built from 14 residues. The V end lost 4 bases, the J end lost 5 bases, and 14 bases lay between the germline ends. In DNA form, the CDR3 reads TGTGCCAGCAGCTGGGAGGGGAGCCGGACTGAAGCTTTCTTT. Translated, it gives CASSWEGSRTEAFF.

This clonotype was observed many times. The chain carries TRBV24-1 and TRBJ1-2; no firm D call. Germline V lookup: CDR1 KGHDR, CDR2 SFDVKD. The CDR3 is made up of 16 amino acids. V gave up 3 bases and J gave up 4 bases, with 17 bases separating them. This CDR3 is CATSDGALGRSYGYTF. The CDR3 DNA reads TGTGCCACCAGTGATGGAGCACTGGGCCGAAGCTATGGCTACACCTTC.

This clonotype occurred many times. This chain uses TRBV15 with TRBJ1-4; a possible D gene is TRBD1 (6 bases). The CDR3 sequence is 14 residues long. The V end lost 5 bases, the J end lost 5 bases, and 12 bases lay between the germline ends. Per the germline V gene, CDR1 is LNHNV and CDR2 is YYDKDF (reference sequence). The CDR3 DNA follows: TGTGCCACCAGCTTGGACAGCGCGAATGAAAAACTGTTTTTT. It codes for CATSLDSANEKLFF.

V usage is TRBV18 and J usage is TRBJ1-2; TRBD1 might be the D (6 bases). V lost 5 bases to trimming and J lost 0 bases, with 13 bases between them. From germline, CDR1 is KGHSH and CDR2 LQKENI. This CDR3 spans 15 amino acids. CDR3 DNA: TGTGCCAGCTCATCCATACAGGGATCTAACTATGGCTACACCTTC. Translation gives CASSSIQGSNYGYTF.

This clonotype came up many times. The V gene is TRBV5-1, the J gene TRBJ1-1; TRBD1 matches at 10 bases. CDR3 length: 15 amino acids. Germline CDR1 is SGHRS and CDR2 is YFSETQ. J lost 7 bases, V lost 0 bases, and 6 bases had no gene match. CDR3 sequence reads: CASSLGQGAVVEAFF. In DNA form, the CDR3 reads TGCGCCAGCAGCTTGGGACAGGGGGCGGTAGTTGAAGCTTTCTTT.

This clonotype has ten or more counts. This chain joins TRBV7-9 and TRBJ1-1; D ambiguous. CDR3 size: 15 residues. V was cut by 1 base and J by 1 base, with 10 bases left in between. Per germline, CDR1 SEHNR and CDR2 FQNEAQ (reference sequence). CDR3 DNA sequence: TGTGCCAGCAGCTTAGACGGACGGGGGAACACTGAAGCTTTCTTT. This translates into CASSLDGRGNTEAFF.